Below, 5 T cell receptor beta chains from the same sample are listed, as sequenced in a study of cytomegalovirus exposure and HLA in healthy donors. Using immunoSEQ multiplex PCR, the repertoire was profiled, and TCRdb retains in-frame clones only, with some absent. Among about 150,000 clones listed, 94% were seen once. Material for sequencing was PBMCs. Receptors originate from a man between 18 and 29 years old in good health and CMV-seropositive.

This clone was detected once. The chain joins TRBV2 to TRBJ2-7; 8 bases fit TRBD1. J lost 2 bases, V lost 6 bases, and 6 bases had no gene match. Germline CDR1 SNHLY, CDR2 FYNNEI. The CDR3 spans 14 residues. The CDR3 here is CASRNEQGAYEQYF. DNA of the CDR3: TGTGCCAGCAGGAACGAACAGGGGGCCTACGAGCAGTACTTC. Supplemented by reference TRBV2 and TRBJ2-7, the full variable domain reads EPEVTQTPSHQVTQMGQEVILRCVPISNHLYFYWYRQILGQKVEFLVSFYNNEISEKSEIFDDQFSVERPDGSNFTLKIRSTKLEDSAMYFCASRNEQGAYEQYFGPGTRLTVT.

V gene TRBV11-2 combines with J gene TRBJ2-1; D is ambiguous. The CDR3 loop spans 16 amino acids. Per the germline V gene, CDR1 is SGHAT and CDR2 is FQNNGV. V lost 1 base and J lost 0, with 10 bases in between. This CDR3 reads CASSLVGPGSYNEQFF. The CDR3 bases are TGTGCCAGCAGCTTAGTCGGCCCGGGCTCCTACAATGAGCAGTTCTTC. Variable domain in full (rest from reference TRBV11-2 and TRBJ2-1): EAGVAQSPRYKIIEKRQSVAFWCNPISGHATLYWYQQILGQGPKLLIQFQNNGVVDDSQLPKDRFSAERLKGVDSTLKIQPAKLEDSAVYLCASSLVGPGSYNEQFFGPGTRLTVL.

This rearrangement joins TRBV18 to TRBJ2-3; D gene uncertain. V was cut by 3 bases and J by 0 bases, with 7 bases left in between. CDR1 is KGHSH, CDR2 LQKENI, per germline. The CDR3 length is 14 residues. The CDR3 DNA is TGTGCCAGCTCACCTGTGTCTAGCACAGATACGCAGTATTTT. Translated, it gives CASSPVSSTDTQYF.

This chain connects TRBV18 to TRBJ1-1, with 7 bases that match TRBD1. Germline lookup yields CDR1 KGHSH and CDR2 LQKENI. V was pared by 6 bases and J by 1 base, with 5 bases of the junction left unmatched. This CDR3 has 14 residues. Here the CDR3 DNA reads TGTGCCAGCTCGGATCGGACAGGGAACACTGAAGCTTTCTTT. Its translation: CASSDRTGNTEAFF.

V is TRBV5-1 and J is TRBJ2-3; 9 nucleotides line up with TRBD2. This CDR3 is built from 17 residues. Germline-derived CDR1 and CDR2 are SGHRS and YFSETQ. The V and J ends lost 5 bases and 0 bases, in that order; junction bases with no gene match: 10. The CDR3 region has the DNA TGCGCCAGCAGGAGGACTAGCGAGAGGATTAGCACAGATACGCAGTATTTT. Its translation: CASRRTSERISTDTQYF.